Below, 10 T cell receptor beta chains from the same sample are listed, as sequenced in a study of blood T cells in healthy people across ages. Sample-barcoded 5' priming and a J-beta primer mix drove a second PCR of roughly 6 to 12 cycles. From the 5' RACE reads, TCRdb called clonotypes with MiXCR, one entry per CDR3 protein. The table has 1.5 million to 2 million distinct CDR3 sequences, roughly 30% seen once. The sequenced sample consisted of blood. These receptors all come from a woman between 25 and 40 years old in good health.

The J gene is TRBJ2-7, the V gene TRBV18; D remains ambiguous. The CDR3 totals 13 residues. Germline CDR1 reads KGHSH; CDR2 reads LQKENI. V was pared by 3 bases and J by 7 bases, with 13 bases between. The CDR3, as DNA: TGTGCCAGCTCACCGACAAGGTACAATGAGCAGTACTTC. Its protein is CASSPTRYNEQYF.

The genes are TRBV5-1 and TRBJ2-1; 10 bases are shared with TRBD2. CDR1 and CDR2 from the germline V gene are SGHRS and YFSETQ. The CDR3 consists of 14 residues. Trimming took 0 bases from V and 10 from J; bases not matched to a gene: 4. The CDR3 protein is CASSLVSGREEQFF. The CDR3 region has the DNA TGCGCCAGCAGCTTGGTCAGCGGGAGGGAGGAGCAGTTCTTC.

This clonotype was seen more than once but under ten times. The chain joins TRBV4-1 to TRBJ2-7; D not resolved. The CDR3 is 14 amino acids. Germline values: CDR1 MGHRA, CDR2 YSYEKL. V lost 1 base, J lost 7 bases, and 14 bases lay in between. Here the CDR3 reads CASSQVGEATEQYF. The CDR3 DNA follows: TGCGCCAGCAGCCAAGTTGGGGAAGCGACAGAGCAGTACTTC.

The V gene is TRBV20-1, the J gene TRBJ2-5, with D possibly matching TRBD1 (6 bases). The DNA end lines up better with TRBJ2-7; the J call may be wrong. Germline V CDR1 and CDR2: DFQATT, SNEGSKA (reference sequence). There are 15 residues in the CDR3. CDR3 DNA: TGCAGTGCTAAAGAACAGGGCAGGGGAACCTACGAGCAGTACTTC. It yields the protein CSAKEQGRGTYEQYF.

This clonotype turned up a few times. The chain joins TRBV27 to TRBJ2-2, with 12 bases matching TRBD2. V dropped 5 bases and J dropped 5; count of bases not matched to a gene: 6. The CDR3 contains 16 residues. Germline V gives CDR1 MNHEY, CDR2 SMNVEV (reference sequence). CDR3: CASSRLAGVYTGELFF. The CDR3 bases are TGTGCCAGCAGTAGACTAGCGGGAGTATATACCGGGGAGCTGTTTTTT.

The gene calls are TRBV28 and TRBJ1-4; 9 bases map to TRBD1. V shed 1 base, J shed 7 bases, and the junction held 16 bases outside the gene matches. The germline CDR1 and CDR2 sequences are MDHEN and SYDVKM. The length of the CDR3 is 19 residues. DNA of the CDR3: TGTGCCAGCAGTTTATACAAACTCGTACCGGGACAGGGTAGTGAAAAACTGTTTTTT. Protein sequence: CASSLYKLVPGQGSEKLFF.

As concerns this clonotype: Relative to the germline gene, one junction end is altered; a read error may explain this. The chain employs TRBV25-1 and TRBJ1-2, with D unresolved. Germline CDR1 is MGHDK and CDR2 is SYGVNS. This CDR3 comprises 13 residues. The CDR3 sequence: CAGSRGANYGYTF. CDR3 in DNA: TGTGCCGGCAGTCGCGGAGCTAACTATGGCTACACCTTC.

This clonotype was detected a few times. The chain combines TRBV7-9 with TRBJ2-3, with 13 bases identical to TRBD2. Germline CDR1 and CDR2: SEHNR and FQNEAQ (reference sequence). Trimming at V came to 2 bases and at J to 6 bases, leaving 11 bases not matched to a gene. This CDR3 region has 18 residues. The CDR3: CASSLPRTSGSQPDTQYF. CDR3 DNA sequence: TGTGCCAGCAGCTTACCCAGGACTAGCGGGAGTCAGCCGGATACGCAGTATTTT.

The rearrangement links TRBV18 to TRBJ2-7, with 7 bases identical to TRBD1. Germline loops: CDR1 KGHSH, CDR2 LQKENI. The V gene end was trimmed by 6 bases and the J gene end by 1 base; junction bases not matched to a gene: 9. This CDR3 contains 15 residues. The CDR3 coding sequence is TGTGCCAGCTCCCCAACAGGGGCCCTATCCTACGAGCAGTACTTC. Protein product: CASSPTGALSYEQYF.

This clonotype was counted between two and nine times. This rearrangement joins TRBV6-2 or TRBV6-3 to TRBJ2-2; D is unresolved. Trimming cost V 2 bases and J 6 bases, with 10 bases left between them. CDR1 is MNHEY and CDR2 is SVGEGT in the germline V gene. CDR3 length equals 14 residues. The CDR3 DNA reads TGTGCCAGCAGTTACCGGGCGACGTCCGGGGAGCTGTTTTTT. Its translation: CASSYRATSGELFF.